These T cell receptor beta chains were read from a single sample in a study of T cells in tuberculosis. Assay: immunoSEQ multiplex PCR; the TCRdb copy retains only in-frame clones and omits some. The sample yields 30,000 to 40,000 clones, 90% to 95% seen once. Sequenced input: PBMCs. The source is a donor between 5 and 29 years old with latent tuberculosis or without tuberculosis infection. Both conserved end residues are part of each CDR3. A D gene is named only where the DNA matches it firmly. The listing skips clone size in some rows; elsewhere it reads once, few, many or a size class.

>TRBJ1-1|-|TRBV6-5|-
TGTGCCAGCAGATCCCCGGGAGGGATGAACACTGAAGCTTTCTTT
CASRSPGGMNTEAFF
>TRBJ2-1|TRBD1|TRBV7-8|-
TGTGCCAGCAGCTTATACAGGGGCGAGGGGTTCTTC
CASSLYRGEGFF
>TRBJ2-3|-|TRBV6-5|-
TGTGCCAGCAGTTACGGGGCGAGCACAGATACGCAGTATTTT
CASSYGASTDTQYF
>TRBJ1-1|-|TRBV28|-
TGTGCCAGCAGTTCAACCGGGGGAGCTTTCTTT
CASSSTGGAFF
>TRBJ1-4|-|TRBV5-8|-
TGTGCCAGCAGCTTGTTCCCCCATCTGACAGCAACTAATGAAAAACTGTTTTTT
CASSLFPHLTATNEKLFF
>TRBJ2-1|TRBD1|TRBV5-1|-
TGCGCCAGCAGCTTGCAGGGGGCCCCTTCCTACAATGAGCAGTTCTTC
CASSLQGAPSYNEQFF
>TRBJ2-7|-|TRBV27|-
TGTGCCAGCGGTACCCTTGAGAAACCAAGCTCCTACGAGCAGTACTTC
CASGTLEKPSSYEQYF
>TRBJ2-7|TRBD2|TRBV5-1|-
TGCGCCAGCAGCTCAACGATAGCGGGAGGTAACGAGCAGTACTTC
CASSSTIAGGNEQYF
>TRBJ1-6|TRBD1|TRBV30|few
TGTGCCTGGAGGGGACAGCTCTATAATTCACCCCTCCACTTT
CAWRGQLYNSPLHF
>TRBJ1-2|TRBD1|TRBV4-3|-
TGCGCCAGCAGCCAGGCATACCCGGACAGGGTGGATGGCTACACCTTC
CASSQAYPDRVDGYTF
>TRBJ1-5|-|TRBV19|-
TGTGCCAGTAGTCCAGGGGTTTATCAGCCCCAGCATTTT
CASSPGVYQPQHF
>TRBJ2-7|TRBD2|TRBV10-3|-
TGTGCCACCCAAGGACTAGCGAGTGACGAGCAGTACTTC
CATQGLASDEQYF
>TRBJ2-2|-|TRBV18|-
TGTGCCAGCTCACCAGACACGCCGAACACCGGGGAGCTGTTTTTT
CASSPDTPNTGELFF
>TRBJ2-5|-|TRBV2|-
TGTGCCAGCAGGGGAGAACTAGAGACCCAGTACTTC
CASRGELETQYF
>TRBJ2-5|-|TRBV6-6|-
TGTGCCAGCAGTTATATCCCCGGAGGAGAGACCCAGTACTTC
CASSYIPGGETQYF
>TRBJ2-7|TRBD2|TRBV27|-
TGTGCCAGCAGAACGGGAGGTTCCTACGAGCAGTACTTC
CASRTGGSYEQYF
>TRBJ2-7|-|TRBV7-9|-
TGTGCCAGCAGCTTCGCCCGGGACACTGGCTACGAGCAGTACTTC
CASSFARDTGYEQYF
>TRBJ2-5|-|TRBV5-1|-
TGCGCCAGCAGCTTGACCTCGGGCCAAGAGACCCAGTACTTC
CASSLTSGQETQYF
>TRBJ1-1|TRBD1|TRBV28|-
TGTGCCAGCAGTCTTATCTCCTTGACAGGGGGTTCTTCTGAAGCTTTCTTT
CASSLISLTGGSSEAFF
>TRBJ1-1|-|TRBV5-4|-
TGTGCCAGCAGCTTGGACAGGGACGGTGAAGCTTTCTTT
CASSLDRDGEAFF
>TRBJ1-5|-|TRBV19|few
TGTGCCAGTAGTTGGGGCGGGACGGGCAATCAGCCCCAGCATTTT
CASSWGGTGNQPQHF
>TRBJ2-1|TRBD1|TRBV14|once
TGTGCCAGCAGCCCACGACAGGGGCTAGAAAGCGGTCCCTACAATGAGCAGTTCTTC
CASSPRQGLESGPYNEQFF
>TRBJ2-7|TRBD1|TRBV6-1|few
TGTGCCAGCAAGGGACAGGGGGCTGCCTACGAGCAGTACTTC
CASKGQGAAYEQYF
>TRBJ2-7|TRBD1|TRBV6-5|-
TGTGCCAGCAGTTACTCTGGGGACAGGGGCTCCTACGAGCAGTACTTC
CASSYSGDRGSYEQYF